Shown below are 28 T cell receptor beta chains from a single sample sequenced in a study of T cells in Graves' hyperthyroidism and ophthalmopathy (dated by TCRdb to between 2017 and 2020). Library preparation used multiplex PCR. The data were produced on an Illumina HiSeq 2000. The TCR beta CDR3 regions were amplified from RNA transcripts. A first-round RT-PCR of the TCR CDR3 used the HTBI primer set with the Qiagen OneStep RT-PCR kit. In-frame beta chains were kept once TCRdb had trimmed the public reads at Q25 with fastp and called clones with MiXCR. Every entry covers one CDR3 protein and lists the most common genes and DNA from its rows. A total of more than 300,000 distinct CDR3 sequences appear in this sample, roughly 15% of them only once. Approximately 30% of the sample goes to the ten largest clones. Source material: blood. The receptors derive from a woman aged 25 to 39 with Graves' hyperthyroidism that later progressed to Graves' ophthalmopathy.

This clonotype was picked up many times. This chain uses TRBV10-3 with TRBJ2-2; TRBD2 is a possible D gene (5 bases). Germline V lookup: CDR1 ENHRY, CDR2 SYGVKD. Trimming took 0 bases from V and 0 from J, leaving 8 bases between them. The CDR3 sequence is 16 residues long. The CDR3 is CAISESPGSNTGELFF. CDR3 nucleotides: TGTGCCATCAGTGAGTCCCCGGGATCGAACACCGGGGAGCTGTTTTTT.

This clonotype was seen ten or more times. The chain has TRBV29-1 and TRBJ2-7; TRBD1 matches at 8 bases. Germline V lookup: CDR1 SQVTM, CDR2 ANQGSEA. Trimming at V came to 6 bases and at J to 1 base, leaving 11 bases not matched to a gene. CDR3 length equals 15 residues. The CDR3: CSVTPGQGISYEQYF. CDR3 coding DNA: TGCAGCGTCACTCCTGGACAGGGCATTTCCTACGAGCAGTACTTC.

This clonotype occurred many times. The V gene is TRBV6-2 or TRBV6-3, the J gene TRBJ2-5, with 8 bases lining up with TRBD2. With V trimmed by 0 bases and J by 1 base, 4 bases remained unmatched. The length of the CDR3 is 16 residues. The germline V gene has CDR1 MNHEY and CDR2 SVGEGT. The CDR3 DNA sequence: TGTGCCAGCAGTTACTCGGGTAGCGGGGCCCAAGAGACCCAGTACTTC. Its translation is CASSYSGSGAQETQYF.

This clonotype was observed a few times. The chain employs TRBV29-1 and TRBJ1-1; D ambiguous. This CDR3 spans 12 amino acids. V was trimmed by 3 bases and J by 1 base, leaving 6 bases between them. From germline, CDR1 is SQVTM and CDR2 ANQGSEA. The CDR3 region is CSVDTENTEAFF. CDR3 bases: TGCAGCGTTGATACGGAGAACACTGAAGCTTTCTTT.

Ten or more counts support this clonotype. The chain combines TRBV20-1 with TRBJ2-3; TRBD1 aligns across 8 bases. The CDR3 consists of 16 residues. Per the germline V gene, CDR1 is DFQATT and CDR2 is SNEGSKA (reference sequence). The junction had 9 bases not matched to a gene; V was cut back by 2 bases and J by 2 bases. The CDR3, as DNA: TGCAGTGCTAGATCGTACCGGGACAGGCACACAGATACGCAGTATTTT. This gives the protein CSARSYRDRHTDTQYF.

This clonotype was observed at least ten times. This chain links TRBV7-6 with TRBJ2-3; tentatively, D is TRBD1 (5 bases). Trimming stripped 1 base from V and 4 bases from J, with 9 bases between. CDR1 is SGHVS and CDR2 is FNYEAQ in the germline V gene. The CDR3 is made up of 14 amino acids. The CDR3 nucleotides read TGTGCCAGCAGCTTAGAACCAGGGTCAGATACGCAGTATTTT. It is translated as CASSLEPGSDTQYF.

This clonotype was seen only once. V usage is TRBV9 and J usage is TRBJ2-5; 7 bases match TRBD2. Germline lookup yields CDR1 SGDLS and CDR2 YYNGEE. The CDR3 has 16 amino acids. V was pared by 4 bases and J by 5 bases, with 14 bases of the junction left unmatched. The CDR3 sequence is CASSLSWSGIGETQYF. CDR3 nucleotide sequence: TGTGCCAGCAGCTTATCCTGGAGCGGGATAGGCGAGACCCAGTACTTC.

The chain employs TRBV7-6 and TRBJ2-7, with 12 nucleotides matching TRBD2. Germline V gene data show CDR1 as SGHVS and CDR2 as FNYEAQ. The CDR3 length is 14 residues. V dropped 4 bases and J dropped 5; count of bases not matched to a gene: 3. As DNA, the CDR3 is TGTGCCAGCAGCTCCCGGACTAGCGGGGACGAGCAGTACTTC. Translating gives CASSSRTSGDEQYF.

This clonotype was counted ten times or more. A much larger clone lies a single base off, so this may be a read error. The rearrangement links TRBV30 to TRBJ1-1; D is undetermined. The CDR3 covers 11 residues. CDR1 is GTSNPN and CDR2 is SVGIG in the germline V gene (reference sequence). The V and J ends lost 2 bases and 0 bases respectively, with 1 base between them. This CDR3 reads CAWSMNTEAFF. Here the CDR3 DNA reads TGTGCCTGGAGTATGAACACTGAAGCTTTCTTT.

This clonotype was seen many times. CDR3 amino acids: CASSLEVRGHGYTF. As DNA, the CDR3 is TGTGCCAGCAGCTTAGAAGTCAGGGGGCATGGCTACACCTTC. The V call is TRBV7-9, the J call TRBJ1-2, with 8 bases aligning to TRBD1. V was pared by 1 base and J by 6 bases, with 4 bases of the junction left unmatched. CDR1 and CDR2 (germline): SEHNR, FQNEAQ (reference sequence). The CDR3 loop spans 14 amino acids.

This clonotype was counted many times. V is TRBV18 and J is TRBJ2-7; 7 bases map to TRBD2. From germline, CDR1 is KGHSH and CDR2 LQKENI. This CDR3 region has 13 residues. J gave up 5 bases and V 3 bases, and 4 bases lay outside the gene matches. CDR3 loop: CASSPGGAHEQYF. The CDR3 nucleotides are TGTGCCAGCTCACCGGGAGGGGCCCACGAGCAGTACTTC. The whole variable domain, remainder taken from reference TRBV18 and TRBJ2-7, is NAGVMQNPRHLVRRRGQEARLRCSPMKGHSHVYWYRQLPEEGLKFMVYLQKENIIDESGMPKERFSAEFPKEGPSILRIQQVVRGDSAAYFCASSPGGAHEQYFGPGTRLTVT.

The V call is TRBV4-1, the J call TRBJ1-3; possible D gene TRBD1, 5 bases. Germline CDR1 is MGHRA and CDR2 is YSYEKL. Trimming stripped 4 bases from V and 0 bases from J, with 13 bases between. This CDR3 has 16 amino acids. CDR3 sequence (DNA): TGCGCCAGCAGCCCAACCCACGGGGGCTCTGGAAACACCATATATTTT. Translation gives CASSPTHGGSGNTIYF.

This clonotype came up many times. The V gene is TRBV12-3 or TRBV12-4, the J gene TRBJ1-5; the match to TRBD1 covers 7 bases. This CDR3 has 15 amino acids. The V segment lost 6 bases and the J segment 6 bases; nucleotides outside the gene matches: 11. This CDR3 reads CASSLTGDSFQPQHF. CDR3 in DNA: TGTGCCAGCAGCTTAACAGGGGACTCCTTTCAGCCCCAGCATTTT.

This clonotype was observed a few times. The chain combines TRBV20-1 with TRBJ2-3, with 9 bases identical to TRBD2. Looked up from germline, CDR1 is DFQATT and CDR2 is SNEGSKA (reference sequence). Losses at the gene ends were 4 bases for V and 4 bases for J; bases not matched to a gene: 6. The CDR3 loop spans 14 amino acids. CDR3 nucleotides: TGCAGTGCTAACAGCGGGAGGAGGGCAGATACGCAGTATTTT. Its translation: CSANSGRRADTQYF.

The chain's CDR3 is CASSSQGEDTEAFF. The CDR3 nucleotides read TGTGCCAGCAGCTCCCAGGGTGAGGACACTGAAGCTTTCTTT. The chain joins TRBV13 to TRBJ1-1, with D maybe TRBD1 (5 bases). The germline V gene encodes CDR1 PRHDT and CDR2 FYEKMQ (reference sequence). V lost 4 bases and J 3 bases, leaving 12 bases between the germline ends. The CDR3 contains 14 residues.

This clonotype has ten or more counts. This chain joins TRBV2 and TRBJ1-2; tentative D call: TRBD1 (5 bases). From germline, CDR1 is SNHLY and CDR2 FYNNEI. The ends were cut back, 4 bases at V and 7 bases at J, with 10 bases in the middle. The CDR3 extends over 12 amino acids. The CDR3 coding sequence is TGTGCCAGCAGTGTGTCAGGGTTTGGCTACACCTTC. This translates into CASSVSGFGYTF. The variable domain in full, completed from reference TRBV2 and TRBJ1-2, reads EPEVTQTPSHQVTQMGQEVILRCVPISNHLYFYWYRQILGQKVEFLVSFYNNEISEKSEIFDDQFSVERPDGSNFTLKIRSTKLEDSAMYFCASSVSGFGYTFGSGTRLTVV.

This clonotype was observed at least ten times. V and J are TRBV15 and TRBJ1-1; 8 bases line up with TRBD1. Germline-derived CDR1 and CDR2 are LNHNV and YYDKDF (reference sequence). This CDR3 has 15 amino acids. With V trimmed by 1 base and J by 6 bases, 7 bases remained unmatched. The chain's CDR3 is CATSRADRGRPEAFF. CDR3 nucleotides: TGTGCCACCAGCAGAGCAGACAGGGGCCGGCCTGAAGCTTTCTTT.

The V gene is TRBV6-2 or TRBV6-3, the J gene TRBJ2-7; 7 nucleotides align to TRBD1. J was trimmed by 3 bases and V by 6 bases; bases with no gene match: 20. Looked up from germline, CDR1 is MNHEY and CDR2 is SVGEGT. The CDR3 is 18 amino acids. CDR3 sequence: CASSISIRIKTGVYEQYF. For the CDR3, the DNA is TGTGCCAGCAGCATCAGCATTCGAATTAAAACAGGGGTCTACGAGCAGTACTTC.

This clonotype was counted once. The V and J genes are TRBV12-3 or TRBV12-4 and TRBJ1-1; 7 nucleotides agree with TRBD1. The CDR3 sequence is 14 residues long. With V trimmed by 5 bases and J by 4 bases, 7 bases remained unmatched. The CDR3 loop is CASSEQGTVTEAFF. CDR3 in DNA: TGTGCCAGCAGTGAACAGGGGACGGTCACTGAAGCTTTCTTT.

The V call is TRBV4-2, the J call TRBJ2-7; 10 nucleotides align to TRBD2. The CDR3 has 17 residues. Germline CDR1 is LGHNA and CDR2 is YNFKEQ. The J segment lost 2 bases and the V segment lost 1 base, leaving 8 bases of the junction unmatched. CDR3 sequence (DNA): TGTGCCAGCAGCCAAGGGCGACTGAGCGGGGGGGCCTACGAGCAGTACTTC. Translating it yields CASSQGRLSGGAYEQYF.

This clonotype was detected only a few times. The chain recombines TRBV30 with TRBJ2-7; D is unclear. V dropped 5 bases and J dropped 3 bases, with 17 bases sitting between them. The length of the CDR3 is 14 residues. The germline V gene encodes CDR1 GTSNPN and CDR2 SVGIG (reference sequence). The CDR3 region is CAWDERHLSYEQYF. CDR3 DNA: TGTGCCTGGGACGAAAGACACTTGAGCTACGAGCAGTACTTC.

In this sample, this clonotype turned up many times. The gene calls are TRBV11-2 and TRBJ2-3; 10 nucleotides match TRBD1. Germline assignment: CDR1 SGHAT and CDR2 FQNNGV. Germline trimming cut 3 bases from V and 2 bases from J; bases unmatched to any gene: 2. The CDR3 has 15 residues. CDR3 in DNA: TGTGCCAGCAGCTTGACAGGGGGCCTCACAGATACGCAGTATTTT. Translating gives CASSLTGGLTDTQYF.

This clonotype was found many times. The chain uses TRBV5-1 and TRBJ1-1, with D uncertain. Germline V gene sequence: CDR1 SGHRS, CDR2 YFSETQ. This CDR3 contains 14 residues. Deletions cut 0 bases from V and 7 bases from J, with 13 bases between. DNA for the CDR3: TGCGCCAGCAGCTTGGCATTTGGAGGGAGTGAAGCTTTCTTT. It yields the protein CASSLAFGGSEAFF.

This clonotype was counted at least ten times. The V and J genes are TRBV2 and TRBJ1-1; no definite D call. The CDR3 runs to 14 residues. Trimming left V 4 bases short and J 0 bases short, with 9 bases between. The V gene's germline CDR1 is SNHLY and CDR2 FYNNEI. In nucleotides, the CDR3 is TGTGCCAGCAGTGCCGAGTTTTTGAACACTGAAGCTTTCTTT. Residues: CASSAEFLNTEAFF.

This clonotype has ten or more counts. V is TRBV13 and J is TRBJ2-2; perhaps D is TRBD1 or TRBD2 (5 bases each). The ends were cut back, 4 bases at V and 2 bases at J, with 14 bases in the middle. This CDR3 has 16 residues. Germline V gives CDR1 PRHDT, CDR2 FYEKMQ (reference sequence). CDR3 residues: CASSSPGTHNTGELFF. In DNA form, the CDR3 reads TGTGCCAGCAGCTCACCCGGGACCCATAACACCGGGGAGCTGTTTTTT.

This clonotype was recorded only once. The chain joins TRBV20-1 to TRBJ1-2, with D uncertain. CDR1 and CDR2 (germline): DFQATT, SNEGSKA (reference sequence). Trimming shortened V by 0 bases and J by 6 bases, and 14 bases separated the two germline ends. CDR3 length equals 14 residues. DNA for the CDR3: TGCAGTGCTAGAGATAATGCAGCCATCGATGGCTACACCTTC. It yields the protein CSARDNAAIDGYTF.

This clonotype has at least ten counts. CDR3 sequence: CASSPTASSETQYF. Here the CDR3 DNA reads TGTGCCAGCAGTCCTACGGCGAGCTCTGAGACCCAGTACTTC. V usage is TRBV7-9 and J usage is TRBJ2-5, with D unresolved. This CDR3 is built from 14 residues. CDR1 SEHNR and CDR2 FQNEAQ come from the germline V gene (reference sequence). The V and J ends lost 6 bases and 5 bases respectively, with 16 bases between them.

This clonotype was found many times. The J gene is TRBJ2-1, the V gene TRBV6-1; D may match TRBD1 or TRBD2 (5 bases each). CDR3 length equals 18 residues. CDR1 and CDR2 (germline): MNHNS, SASEGT. The V gene lost 2 bases and the J gene lost 0 bases, with 17 bases spanning the gap. DNA of the CDR3: TGTGCCAGCAGTGAAAACCGCCCGACAGACTACTCCTACAATGAGCAGTTCTTC. Protein sequence: CASSENRPTDYSYNEQFF.